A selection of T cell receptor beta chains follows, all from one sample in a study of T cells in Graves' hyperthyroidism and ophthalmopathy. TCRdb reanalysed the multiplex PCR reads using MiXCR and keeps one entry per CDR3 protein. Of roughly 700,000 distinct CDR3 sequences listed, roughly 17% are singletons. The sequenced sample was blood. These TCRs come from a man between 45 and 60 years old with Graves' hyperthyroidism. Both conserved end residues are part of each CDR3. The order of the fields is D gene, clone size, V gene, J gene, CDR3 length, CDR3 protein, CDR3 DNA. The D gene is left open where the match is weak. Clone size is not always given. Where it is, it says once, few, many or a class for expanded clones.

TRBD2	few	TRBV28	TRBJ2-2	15	CASSGTSGRPGELFF	TGTGCCAGCAGCGGGACTAGCGGGAGACCCGGGGAGCTGTTTTTT
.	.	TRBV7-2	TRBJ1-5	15	CASSLVGQIDQPQHF	TGTGCCAGCAGCTTAGTCGGCCAAATTGATCAGCCCCAGCATTTT
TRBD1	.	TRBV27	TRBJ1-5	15	CASSPTGQGGQPQHF	TGTGCCAGCAGTCCAACGGGACAGGGGGGTCAGCCCCAGCATTTT
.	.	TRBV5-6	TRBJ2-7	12	CASSFSRGEHYF	TGTGCCAGCAGCTTCTCCAGGGGCGAGCACTACTTC
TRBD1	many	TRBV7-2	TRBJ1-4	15	CASSRDRGRDEKLFF	TGTGCCAGCAGCCGGGACAGGGGTCGGGATGAAAAACTGTTTTTT
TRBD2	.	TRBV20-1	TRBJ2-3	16	CSARDPASGPTDTQYF	TGCAGTGCTAGAGATCCCGCTAGCGGACCCACAGATACGCAGTATTTT
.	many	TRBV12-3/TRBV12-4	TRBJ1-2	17	CASGTSDVGGPNYGYTF	TGTGCCAGCGGAACTTCGGATGTCGGGGGGCCTAACTATGGCTACACCTTC
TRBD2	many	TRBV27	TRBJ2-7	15	CASSLSGRAIYEQYF	TGTGCCAGCAGTCTTAGCGGGAGGGCCATCTACGAGCAGTACTTC
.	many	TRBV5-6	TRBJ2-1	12	CASSSTVDEQFF	TGTGCCAGCAGCTCTACGGTGGATGAGCAGTTCTTC
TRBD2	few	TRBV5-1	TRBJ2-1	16	CASSPGVLAGQTEQFF	TGCGCCAGCAGCCCTGGAGTACTAGCGGGCCAAACGGAGCAGTTCTTC
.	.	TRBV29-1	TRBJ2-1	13	CSVFVNSIDEQFF	TGCAGCGTTTTTGTAAATAGCATCGATGAGCAGTTCTTC
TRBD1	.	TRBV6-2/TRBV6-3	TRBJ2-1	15	CVSSWTGDGYDEQFF	TGTGTCAGCAGTTGGACAGGTGATGGGTACGATGAGCAGTTCTTC
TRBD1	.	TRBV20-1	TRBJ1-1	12	CSASEGASEAFF	TGCAGTGCTAGCGAGGGGGCGTCTGAAGCTTTCTTT
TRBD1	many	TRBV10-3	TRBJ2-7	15	CATATMDRGSYEQYF	TGTGCCACCGCTACGATGGACAGGGGATCCTACGAGCAGTACTTC
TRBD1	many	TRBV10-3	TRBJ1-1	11	CAAGQGAEAFF	TGTGCCGCAGGACAGGGGGCTGAAGCTTTCTTT
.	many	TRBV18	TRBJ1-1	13	CASSSTAGTEAFF	TGTGCCAGCTCCTCGACAGCGGGCACTGAAGCTTTCTTT
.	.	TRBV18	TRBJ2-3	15	CASSPQGVSTDTQYF	TGTGCCAGCTCACCACAGGGGGTCTCCACAGATACGCAGTATTTT
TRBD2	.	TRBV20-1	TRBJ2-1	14	CSATASGRVNEQFF	TGCAGTGCTACAGCTAGCGGGAGGGTAAATGAGCAGTTCTTC
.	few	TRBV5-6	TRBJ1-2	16	CASSLWERLTNYGYTF	TGTGCCAGCAGCTTGTGGGAGAGACTGACTAACTATGGCTACACCTTC
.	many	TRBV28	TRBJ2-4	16	CASSFGGGWAKNIQYF	TGTGCCAGCAGTTTCGGAGGGGGATGGGCCAAAAACATTCAGTACTTC
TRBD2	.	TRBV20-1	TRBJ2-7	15	CSARDGLAVTYEQYF	TGCAGTGCTAGAGATGGACTAGCGGTTACCTACGAGCAGTACTTC
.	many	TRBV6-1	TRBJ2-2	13	CASRRPLTGELFF	TGTGCCAGCAGACGCCCGTTAACCGGGGAGCTGTTTTTT
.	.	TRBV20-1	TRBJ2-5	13	CSARDPHQETQYF	TGCAGTGCTAGAGATCCACACCAAGAGACCCAGTACTTC
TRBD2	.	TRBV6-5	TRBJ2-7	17	CASSYGGSGRIGYEQYF	TGTGCCAGCAGTTACGGTGGTAGCGGGAGAATCGGCTACGAACAGTACTTC
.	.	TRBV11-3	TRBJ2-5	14	CASSSERFPETQYF	TGTGCCAGCAGCTCCGAGCGTTTTCCAGAGACCCAGTACTTC
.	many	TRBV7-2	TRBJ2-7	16	CASSIRIAPLSYEQYF	TGTGCCAGCAGCATAAGAATAGCGCCTCTCTCCTACGAGCAGTACTTC
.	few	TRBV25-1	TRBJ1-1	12	CASTRGNAEAFF	TGTGCCAGCACTAGAGGGAACGCTGAAGCTTTCTTT
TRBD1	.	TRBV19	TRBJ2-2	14	CASSDGTGSGELFF	TGTGCCAGTAGTGACGGGACAGGGTCCGGGGAGCTGTTTTTT
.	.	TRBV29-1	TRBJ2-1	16	CSVLYGGGSHGNEQFF	TGCAGCGTCCTATATGGGGGCGGGAGTCACGGCAATGAGCAGTTCTTC
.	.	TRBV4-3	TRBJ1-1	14	CASSQERNGIEAFF	TGCGCCAGCAGCCAAGAAAGGAATGGCATTGAAGCTTTCTTT
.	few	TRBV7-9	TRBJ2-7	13	CASSGGADYEQYF	TGTGCCAGCAGCGGGGGAGCGGACTACGAGCAGTACTTC
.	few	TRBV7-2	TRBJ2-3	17	CASSYEVTGWGTDTQYF	TGTGCCAGCAGCTACGAAGTAACAGGTTGGGGCACAGATACGCAGTATTTT
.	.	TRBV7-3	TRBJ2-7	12	CASRDNCYEQYF	TGTGCCAGCAGGGACAACTGCTACGAGCAGTACTTC
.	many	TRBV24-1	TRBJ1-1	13	CATRGTLNTEAFF	TGTGCCACCAGGGGGACCTTGAACACTGAAGCTTTCTTT
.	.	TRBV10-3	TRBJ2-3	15	CAISEMAAAEDTQYF	TGTGCCATCAGTGAAATGGCCGCTGCCGAGGATACGCAGTATTTT
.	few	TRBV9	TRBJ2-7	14	CASSVGDARYEQYF	TGTGCCAGCAGCGTAGGAGATGCGAGATACGAGCAGTACTTC
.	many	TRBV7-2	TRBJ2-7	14	CASSLAAGAEEQYF	TGTGCCAGCAGCTTAGCCGCTGGGGCGGAAGAGCAGTACTTC
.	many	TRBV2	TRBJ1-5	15	CASSENQGANQPQHF	TGTGCCAGCAGTGAAAATCAAGGGGCTAATCAGCCCCAGCATTTT
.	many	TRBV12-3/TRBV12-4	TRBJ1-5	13	CASSLAGVQPQHF	TGTGCCAGCAGTTTAGCAGGGGTTCAGCCCCAGCATTTT
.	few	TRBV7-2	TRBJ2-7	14	CASSLILDAYEQYF	TGTGCCAGCAGCTTAATCCTTGATGCCTACGAGCAGTACTTC
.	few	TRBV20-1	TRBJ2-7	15	CSAPIRRAGSNEQYF	TGCAGTGCTCCAATTCGACGGGCCGGTTCCAACGAGCAGTACTTC
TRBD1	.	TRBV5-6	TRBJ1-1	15	CASSLWDRAGAEAFF	TGTGCCAGCAGCTTGTGGGACAGGGCGGGCGCTGAAGCTTTCTTT
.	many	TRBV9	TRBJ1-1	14	CASSESRKNTEAFF	TGTGCCAGCAGCGAGTCACGGAAGAACACTGAAGCTTTCTTT
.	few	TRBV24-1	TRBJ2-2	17	CATSDRGTHKNTGELFF	TGTGCCACCAGTGATCGAGGGACGCATAAAAACACCGGGGAGCTGTTTTTT
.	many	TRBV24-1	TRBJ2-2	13	CATSDFYTGELFF	TGTGCCACCAGTGACTTCTACACCGGGGAGCTGTTTTTT
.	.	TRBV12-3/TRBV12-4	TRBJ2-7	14	CASSLDGGTIEQYF	TGTGCCAGCAGTTTAGATGGGGGAACGATCGAGCAGTACTTC
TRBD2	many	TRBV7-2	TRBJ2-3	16	CASSKSRASGGDTQYF	TGTGCCAGCAGCAAGAGTCGGGCTAGCGGGGGAGATACGCAGTATTTT
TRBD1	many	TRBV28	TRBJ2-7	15	CASSSAGTGGAEQYF	TGTGCCAGCAGTTCCGCCGGGACAGGGGGCGCCGAGCAGTACTTC
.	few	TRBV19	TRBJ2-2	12	CASSSVYGELFF	TGTGCCAGTAGTAGTGTGTATGGGGAGCTGTTTTTT
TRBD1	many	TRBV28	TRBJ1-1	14	CASKEGQGGTEAFF	TGTGCCAGCAAGGAAGGACAGGGGGGAACTGAAGCTTTCTTT
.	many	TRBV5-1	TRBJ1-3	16	CASSLAGGGYGNTIYF	TGCGCCAGCAGCTTGGCCGGAGGAGGGTATGGAAACACCATATATTTT
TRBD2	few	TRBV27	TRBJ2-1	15	CASSSGTSGLSEQFF	TGTGCCAGCAGCTCCGGGACTAGCGGTCTTAGTGAGCAGTTCTTC
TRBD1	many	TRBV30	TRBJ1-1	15	CAWSPGTGATTEAFF	TGTGCCTGGAGCCCCGGGACAGGTGCCACCACTGAAGCTTTCTTT
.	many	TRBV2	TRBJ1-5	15	CASSQTGYSNQPQHF	TGTGCCAGCAGTCAAACAGGTTACAGCAATCAGCCCCAGCATTTT